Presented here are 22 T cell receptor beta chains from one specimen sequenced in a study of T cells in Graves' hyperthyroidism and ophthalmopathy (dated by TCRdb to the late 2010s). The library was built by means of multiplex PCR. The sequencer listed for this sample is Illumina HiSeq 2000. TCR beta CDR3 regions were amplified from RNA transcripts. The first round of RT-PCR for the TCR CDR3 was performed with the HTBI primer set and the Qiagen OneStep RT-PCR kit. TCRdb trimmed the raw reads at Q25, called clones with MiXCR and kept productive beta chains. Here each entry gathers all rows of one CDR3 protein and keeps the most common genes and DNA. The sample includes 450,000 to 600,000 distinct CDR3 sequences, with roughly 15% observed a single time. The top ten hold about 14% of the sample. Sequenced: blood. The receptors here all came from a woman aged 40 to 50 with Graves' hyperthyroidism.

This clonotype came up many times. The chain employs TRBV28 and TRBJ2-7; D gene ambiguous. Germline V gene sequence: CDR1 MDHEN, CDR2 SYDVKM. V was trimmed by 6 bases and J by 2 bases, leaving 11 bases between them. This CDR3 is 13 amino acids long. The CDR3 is CASSHGLAYEQYF. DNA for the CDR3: TGTGCCAGCAGCCACGGGCTCGCCTACGAGCAGTACTTC.

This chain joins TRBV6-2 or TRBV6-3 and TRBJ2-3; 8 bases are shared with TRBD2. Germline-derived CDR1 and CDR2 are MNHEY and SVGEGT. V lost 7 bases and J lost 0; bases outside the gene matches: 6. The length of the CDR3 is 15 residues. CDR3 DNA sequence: TGTGCCAGCACCGCGGGGGGTCCTAGCACAGATACGCAGTATTTT. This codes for CASTAGGPSTDTQYF.

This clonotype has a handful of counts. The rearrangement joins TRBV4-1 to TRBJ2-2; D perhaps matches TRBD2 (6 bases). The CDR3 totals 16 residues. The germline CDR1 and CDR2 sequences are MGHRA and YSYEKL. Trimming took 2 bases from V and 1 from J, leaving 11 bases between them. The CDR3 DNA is TGCGCCAGCAGCCAAAATAGCGGCGGGAACACCGGGGAGCTGTTTTTT. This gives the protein CASSQNSGGNTGELFF.

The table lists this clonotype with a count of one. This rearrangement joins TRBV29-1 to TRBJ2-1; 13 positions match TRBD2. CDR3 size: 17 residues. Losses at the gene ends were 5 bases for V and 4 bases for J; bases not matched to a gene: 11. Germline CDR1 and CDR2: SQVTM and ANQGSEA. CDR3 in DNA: TGCAGCGTTCCAACTAGCGGGAGGGCCTTGGATTACAATGAGCAGTTCTTC. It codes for CSVPTSGRALDYNEQFF.

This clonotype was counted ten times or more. This chain's CDR3 is CAIAPWDTDYEQYF. Here the CDR3 DNA reads TGTGCCATCGCTCCATGGGACACAGACTACGAGCAGTACTTC. V usage is TRBV10-3 and J usage is TRBJ2-7; TRBD1 might be the D (6 bases). The CDR3 contains 14 residues. Germline V gene lookup returns CDR1 ENHRY and CDR2 SYGVKD. V lost 8 bases and J 3 bases, leaving 17 bases between the germline ends.

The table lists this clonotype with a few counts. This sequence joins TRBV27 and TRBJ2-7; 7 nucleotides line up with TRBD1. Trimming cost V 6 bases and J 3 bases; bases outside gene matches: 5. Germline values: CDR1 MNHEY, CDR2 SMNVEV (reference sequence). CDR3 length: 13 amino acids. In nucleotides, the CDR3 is TGTGCCAGCAGCACAGGGGTATTCTACGAGCAGTACTTC. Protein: CASSTGVFYEQYF.

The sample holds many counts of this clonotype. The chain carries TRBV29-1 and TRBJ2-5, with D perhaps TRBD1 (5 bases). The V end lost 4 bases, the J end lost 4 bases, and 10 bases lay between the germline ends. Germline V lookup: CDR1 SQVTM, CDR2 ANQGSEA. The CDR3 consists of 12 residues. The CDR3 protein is CSVGTIGETQYF. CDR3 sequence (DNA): TGCAGCGTTGGGACAATTGGAGAGACCCAGTACTTC.

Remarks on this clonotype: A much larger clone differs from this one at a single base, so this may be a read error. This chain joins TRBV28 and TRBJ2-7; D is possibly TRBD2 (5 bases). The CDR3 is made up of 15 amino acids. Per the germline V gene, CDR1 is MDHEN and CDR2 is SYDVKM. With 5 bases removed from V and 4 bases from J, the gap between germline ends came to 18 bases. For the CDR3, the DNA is TGTGCCAGCAGTCCCGTCCGGCAGAGGGTATACGAGCAGTACTTC. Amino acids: CASSPVRQRVYEQYF.

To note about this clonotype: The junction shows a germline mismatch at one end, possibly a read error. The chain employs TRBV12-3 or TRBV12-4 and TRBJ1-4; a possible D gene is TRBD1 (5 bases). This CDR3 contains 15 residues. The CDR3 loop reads CASSLTGATNGKLFF. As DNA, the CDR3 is TGTGCCAGCAGCCTTACAGGCGCAACTAATGGAAAACTGTTTTTT.

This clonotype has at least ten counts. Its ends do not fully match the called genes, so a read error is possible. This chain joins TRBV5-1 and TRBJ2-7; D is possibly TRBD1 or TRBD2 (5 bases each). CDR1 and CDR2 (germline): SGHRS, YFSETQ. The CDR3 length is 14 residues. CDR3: CASRLGPSSYEQYF. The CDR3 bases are TGCGCCAGCAGATTGGGACCGTCCTCCTACGAGCAGTACTTC.

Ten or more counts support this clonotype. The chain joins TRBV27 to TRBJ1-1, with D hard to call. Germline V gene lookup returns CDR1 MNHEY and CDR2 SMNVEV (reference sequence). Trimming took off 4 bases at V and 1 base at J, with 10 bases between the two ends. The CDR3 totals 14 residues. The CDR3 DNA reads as TGTGCCAGCAGTTGGAAGGGCTCGAACACTGAAGCTTTCTTT. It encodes CASSWKGSNTEAFF.

The CDR3 here is CASSPTVRLNNEQFF. CDR3 nucleotides: TGTGCCAGCAGCCCTACGGTCCGACTAAACAATGAGCAGTTCTTC. The chain joins TRBV11-3 to TRBJ2-1, with D perhaps matching TRBD2 (5 bases). Germline V gene data show CDR1 as SGHNT and CDR2 as YENEEA. This CDR3 spans 15 amino acids. V lost 5 bases and J 5 bases, leaving 16 bases between the germline ends. Combining the CDR3 with reference TRBV11-3 and TRBJ2-1 gives the whole variable domain EAGVVQSPRYKIIEKKQPVAFWCNPISGHNTLYWYLQNLGQGPELLIRYENEEAVDDSQLPKDRFSAERLKGVDSTLKIQPAELGDSAVYLCASSPTVRLNNEQFFGPGTRLTVL.

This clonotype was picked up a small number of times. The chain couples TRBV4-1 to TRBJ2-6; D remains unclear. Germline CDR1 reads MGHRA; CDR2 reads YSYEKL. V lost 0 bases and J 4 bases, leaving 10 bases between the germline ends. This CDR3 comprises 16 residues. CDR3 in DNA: TGCGCCAGCAGCCAAGAAGGGTTGGGGGGGGCCAACGTCCTGACTTTC. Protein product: CASSQEGLGGANVLTF.

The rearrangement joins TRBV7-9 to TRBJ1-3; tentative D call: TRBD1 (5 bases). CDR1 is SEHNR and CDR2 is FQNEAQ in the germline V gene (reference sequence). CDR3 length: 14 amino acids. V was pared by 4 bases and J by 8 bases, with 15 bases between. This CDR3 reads CASSSTAQGYTIYF. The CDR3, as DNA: TGTGCCAGCAGCTCGACAGCCCAAGGATACACCATATATTTT.

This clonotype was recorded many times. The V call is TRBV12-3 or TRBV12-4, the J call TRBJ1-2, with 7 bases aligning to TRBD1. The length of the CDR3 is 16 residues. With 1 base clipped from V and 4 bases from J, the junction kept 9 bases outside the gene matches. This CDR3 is CASSLVPNRDSYGYTF. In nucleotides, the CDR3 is TGTGCCAGCAGTTTAGTACCTAACCGGGACAGCTATGGCTACACCTTC.

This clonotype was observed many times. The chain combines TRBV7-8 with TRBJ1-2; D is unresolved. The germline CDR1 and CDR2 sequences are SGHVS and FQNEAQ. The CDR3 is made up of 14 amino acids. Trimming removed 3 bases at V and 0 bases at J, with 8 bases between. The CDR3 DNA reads TGTGCCAGCAGCTTTGGCACCACTAACTATGGCTACACCTTC. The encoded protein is CASSFGTTNYGYTF.

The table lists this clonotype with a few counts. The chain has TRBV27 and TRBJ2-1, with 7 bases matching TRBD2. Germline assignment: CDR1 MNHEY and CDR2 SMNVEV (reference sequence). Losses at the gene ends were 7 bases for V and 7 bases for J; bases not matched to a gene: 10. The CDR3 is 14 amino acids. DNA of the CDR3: TGTGCCAGCATCAGAGCGGGATTGGGGAATGAGCAGTTCTTC. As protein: CASIRAGLGNEQFF.

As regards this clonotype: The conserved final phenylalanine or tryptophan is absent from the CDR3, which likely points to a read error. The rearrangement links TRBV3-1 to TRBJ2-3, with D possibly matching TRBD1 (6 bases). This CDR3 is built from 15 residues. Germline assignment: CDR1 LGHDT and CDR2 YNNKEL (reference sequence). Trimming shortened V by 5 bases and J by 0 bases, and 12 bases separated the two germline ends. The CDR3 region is CASSWGQGSTDTQYS. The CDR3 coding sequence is TGTGCCAGCAGCTGGGGACAAGGGAGCACAGATACGCAGTATTCT.

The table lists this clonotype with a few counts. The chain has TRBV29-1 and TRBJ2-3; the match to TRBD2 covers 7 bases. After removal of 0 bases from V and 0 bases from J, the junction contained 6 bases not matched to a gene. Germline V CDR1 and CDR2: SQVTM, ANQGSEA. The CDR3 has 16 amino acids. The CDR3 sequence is CSVEDRLAVSTDTQYF. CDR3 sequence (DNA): TGCAGCGTTGAAGATCGACTAGCAGTTAGCACAGATACGCAGTATTTT.

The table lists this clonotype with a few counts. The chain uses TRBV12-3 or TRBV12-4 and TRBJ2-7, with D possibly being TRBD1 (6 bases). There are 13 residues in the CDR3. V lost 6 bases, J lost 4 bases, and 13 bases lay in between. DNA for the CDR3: TGTGCCAGCAGCCCCGAAGGGGGATACGAGCAGTACTTC. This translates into CASSPEGGYEQYF.

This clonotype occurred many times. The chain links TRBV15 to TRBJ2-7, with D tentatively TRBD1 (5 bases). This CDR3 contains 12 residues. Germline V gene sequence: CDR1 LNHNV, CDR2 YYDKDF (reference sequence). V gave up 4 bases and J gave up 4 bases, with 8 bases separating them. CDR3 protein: CATSKRGYEQYF. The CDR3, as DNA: TGTGCCACCAGCAAAAGGGGATACGAGCAGTACTTC. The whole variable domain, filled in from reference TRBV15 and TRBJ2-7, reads DAMVIQNPRYQVTQFGKPVTLSCSQTLNHNVMYWYQQKSSQAPKLLFHYYDKDFNNEADTPDNFQSRRPNTSFCFLDIRSPGLGDTAMYLCATSKRGYEQYFGPGTRLTVT.

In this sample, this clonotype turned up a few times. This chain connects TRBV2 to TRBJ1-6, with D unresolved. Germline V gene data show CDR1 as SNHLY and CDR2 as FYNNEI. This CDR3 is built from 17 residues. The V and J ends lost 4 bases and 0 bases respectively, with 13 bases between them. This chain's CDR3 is CASSALRLSSYNSPLHF. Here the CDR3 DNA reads TGTGCCAGCAGTGCGTTAAGGTTAAGCTCCTATAATTCACCCCTCCACTTT.